This T cell receptor beta chain was found in a study of T cells after yellow fever vaccination. Germline CDR1 is MGHRA and CDR2 is YSYEKL. J was trimmed by 7 bases and V by 0 bases; bases with no gene match: 9. This CDR3 has 16 amino acids. 5'RACE template switching produced TCR cDNA carrying a universal primer site and UMIs. A single record per CDR3 protein comes from TCRdb applying MiXCR to the 5' RACE reads. Among 310,000 or so distinct CDR3 sequences listed, 3.6% were seen once. The chain is built from TRBV4-1 and TRBJ1-2; 9 bases agree with TRBD1. This clonotype was sampled from a man younger than 30 who received the YFV17D yellow fever vaccine. Specimen: PBMCs, collected on the day of the yellow fever booster vaccination. CDR3: CASSQDYGTGMFGYTF. CDR3 coding DNA: TGCGCCAGCAGCCAAGATTACGGGACAGGGATGTTTGGCTACACCTTC.